This is a list of T cell receptor beta chains from one sample in a study of blood T cell repertoires in COVID-19. Repertoires were generated with immunoSEQ multiplex PCR, while TCRdb's copy carries only in-frame clones and drops some. Found here are about 150,000 clones, 75% to 90% of them singletons; the top ten hold 2.5%. The sequenced sample consisted of peripheral blood. The receptors shown here come from a man over 45 with active COVID-19. The conserved cysteine and the conserved F or W are not part of the CDR3 here. D genes are given only for firm matches.

TRBV7-9	TRBJ1-1	-	ASSRTGEAF
TRBV5-4	TRBJ1-1	-	ASSLRGSGNTEAF
TRBV6-6	TRBJ2-2	-	ASSYLSPADTGELF
TRBV5-1	TRBJ2-7	-	ASSLVEQEQY
TRBV11-2	TRBJ1-6	-	ASSLSAGPSPLH
TRBV7-2	TRBJ2-1	TRBD2	ASSSNSGAYNEQF
TRBV3-1/TRBV3-2	TRBJ1-1	-	ASSRARGYTEAF
TRBV27	TRBJ1-2	-	ASSRGGGISGYT
TRBV13	TRBJ2-1	-	ASSPGTGEQF
TRBV7-3	TRBJ2-2	TRBD1	ASSRDSWGTGELF
TRBV2	TRBJ1-1	TRBD1	ASSLTGGVQWVTEAF
TRBV6-5	TRBJ1-2	-	ASSRGRTNYGYT
TRBV30	TRBJ1-1	-	AWSRDLNTEAF
TRBV7-9	TRBJ1-2	-	ASSLAGSGARLSNYGYT
TRBV19	TRBJ1-2	TRBD1	ATSGQGAFGYT
TRBV11-2	TRBJ2-1	TRBD2	ASSFIAGGRSNEQF
TRBV7-2	TRBJ2-7	TRBD1	ASSLAQGAGYEQY
TRBV5-1	TRBJ2-7	-	ASSPATSPNEQY
TRBV5-5	TRBJ1-5	TRBD1	ASSPDRGQPQH
TRBV7-9	TRBJ2-2	TRBD2	ASSSGLAGMALF
TRBV6-6	TRBJ1-6	-	ASSLSGEGRNSPLH
TRBV23-1	TRBJ2-7	TRBD1	ASSRDRADEQY
TRBV4-1	TRBJ2-7	TRBD1	ASSHRTGMAYEQY
TRBV5-1	TRBJ1-2	TRBD1	ASSLEGTGGYGYT
TRBV6-5	TRBJ2-3	-	ASRKTGPADTQY
TRBV5-1	TRBJ2-5	TRBD2	ASSLGLAGVQETQY
TRBV5-6	TRBJ2-3	TRBD2	ASSLSTSGGTDTQY
TRBV11-2	TRBJ2-3	-	ASSLERTDTQY
TRBV30	TRBJ2-1	TRBD2	AWSTPLAGGINEQF
TRBV24-1	TRBJ2-3	-	ATSDRAGRWQY
TRBV24-1	TRBJ2-7	-	ATNRESSYEQY
TRBV10-3	TRBJ2-3	TRBD1	AIRAGTGGADTQY
TRBV5-4	TRBJ2-1	TRBD2	ASSSGTSDNNEQF
TRBV3-1/TRBV3-2	TRBJ2-2	-	ASSQGGTGLAGELF
TRBV5-6	TRBJ2-3	-	ASSLGQGSDTQY
TRBV18	TRBJ1-2	TRBD1	ASSPLGQGVGYT
TRBV7-9	TRBJ1-1	-	ASSLKPRGNTEAF
TRBV11-2	TRBJ2-1	TRBD1	AQRAYRGNEQF
TRBV24-1	TRBJ2-1	TRBD2	ATSAGDYNEQF
TRBV7-9	TRBJ2-5	-	ASSLASVWTQY
TRBV5-4	TRBJ2-1	TRBD2	ASILAGGSSEQF
TRBV7-9	TRBJ2-1	-	ASSPPAAQRSYNEQF
TRBV10-3	TRBJ2-7	-	AIAIGGRDEQY
TRBV4-1	TRBJ1-3	TRBD1	ASSHTPGTASGNTIY
TRBV5-3	TRBJ2-1	-	ARSLSSGGSYNEQF
TRBV5-1	TRBJ2-7	TRBD1	ASSFGGQGFYEQY
TRBV7-2	TRBJ2-3	TRBD2	ASSFELVGGLDTQY
TRBV13	TRBJ1-1	-	ASSLRWGAEAF
TRBV6-6	TRBJ2-7	TRBD2	ASRRTPGLAGLEQY
TRBV5-1	TRBJ2-1	TRBD2	ASSLDGRREGEQF
TRBV5-5	TRBJ2-7	TRBD1	ASSLGTGKYEQY
TRBV5-1	TRBJ2-5	TRBD1	ASSPASGTAVQETQY
TRBV19	TRBJ1-1	TRBD1	ASSTGGRNTEAF
TRBV11-1	TRBJ2-6	TRBD2	ASSLRGSGANVLT
TRBV11-2	TRBJ2-7	TRBD2	ASSFHTSGDYEQY
TRBV5-4	TRBJ2-7	TRBD2	ASSLRGTRRGEQY
TRBV7-2	TRBJ2-5	-	ASSLRRQETQY
TRBV19	TRBJ2-3	-	ASSIGSRAGDTQY
TRBV7-2	TRBJ1-2	TRBD1	ASRRGQGENYGYT